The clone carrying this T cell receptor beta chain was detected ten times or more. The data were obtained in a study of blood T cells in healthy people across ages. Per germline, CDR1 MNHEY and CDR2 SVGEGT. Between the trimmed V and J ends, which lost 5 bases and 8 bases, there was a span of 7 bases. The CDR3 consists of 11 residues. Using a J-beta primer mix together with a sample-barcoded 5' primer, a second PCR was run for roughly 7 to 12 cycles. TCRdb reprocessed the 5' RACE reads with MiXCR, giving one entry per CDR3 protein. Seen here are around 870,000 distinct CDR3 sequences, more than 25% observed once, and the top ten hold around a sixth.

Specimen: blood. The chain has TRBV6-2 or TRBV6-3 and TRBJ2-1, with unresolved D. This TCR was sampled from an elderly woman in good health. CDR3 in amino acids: CASSDLHEQFF. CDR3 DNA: TGTGCCAGCAGTGACCTCCATGAGCAGTTCTTC.